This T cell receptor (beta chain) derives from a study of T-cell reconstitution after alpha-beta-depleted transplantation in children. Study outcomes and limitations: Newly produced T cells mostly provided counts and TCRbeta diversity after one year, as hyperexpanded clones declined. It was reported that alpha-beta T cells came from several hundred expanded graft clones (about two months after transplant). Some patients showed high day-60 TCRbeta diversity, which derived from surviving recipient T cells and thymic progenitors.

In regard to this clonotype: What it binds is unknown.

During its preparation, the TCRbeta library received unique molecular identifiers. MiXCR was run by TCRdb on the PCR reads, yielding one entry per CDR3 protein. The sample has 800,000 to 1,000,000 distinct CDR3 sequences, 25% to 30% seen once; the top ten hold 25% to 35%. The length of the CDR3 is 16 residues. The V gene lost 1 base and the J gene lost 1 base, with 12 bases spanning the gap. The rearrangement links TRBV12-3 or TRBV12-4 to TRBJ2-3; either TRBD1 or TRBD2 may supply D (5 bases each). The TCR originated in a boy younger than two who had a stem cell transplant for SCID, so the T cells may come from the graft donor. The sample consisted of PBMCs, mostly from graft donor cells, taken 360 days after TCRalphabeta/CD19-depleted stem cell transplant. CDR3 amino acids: CASSLGDGARTDTQYF. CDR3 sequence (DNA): TGTGCCAGCAGTTTAGGGGACGGAGCTCGCACAGATACGCAGTATTTT.